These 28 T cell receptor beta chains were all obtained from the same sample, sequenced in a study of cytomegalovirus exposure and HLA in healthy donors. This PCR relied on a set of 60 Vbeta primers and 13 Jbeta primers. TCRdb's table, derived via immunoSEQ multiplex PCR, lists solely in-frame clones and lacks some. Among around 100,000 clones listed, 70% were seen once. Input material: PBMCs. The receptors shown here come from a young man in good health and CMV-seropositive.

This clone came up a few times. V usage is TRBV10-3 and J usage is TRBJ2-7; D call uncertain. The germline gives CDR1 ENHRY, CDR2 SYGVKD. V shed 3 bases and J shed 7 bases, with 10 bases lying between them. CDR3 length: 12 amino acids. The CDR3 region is CAISEMGWEQYF. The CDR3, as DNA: TGTGCCATCAGTGAAATGGGCTGGGAGCAGTACTTC.

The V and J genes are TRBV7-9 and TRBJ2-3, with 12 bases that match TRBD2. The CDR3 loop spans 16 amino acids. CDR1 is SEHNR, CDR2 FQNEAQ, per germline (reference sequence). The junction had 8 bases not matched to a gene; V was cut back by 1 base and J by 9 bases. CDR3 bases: TGTGCCAGCAGCTTAGGGGCGACTAGCGGGAGTGAGACGCAGTATTTT. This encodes CASSLGATSGSETQYF.

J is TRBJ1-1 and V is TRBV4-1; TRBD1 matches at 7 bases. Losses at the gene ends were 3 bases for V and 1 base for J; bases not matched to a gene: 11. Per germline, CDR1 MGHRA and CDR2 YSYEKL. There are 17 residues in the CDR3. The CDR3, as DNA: TGCGCCAGCAGCCATGTTCTCCGACAGGGACCGAACACTGAAGCTTTCTTT. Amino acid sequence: CASSHVLRQGPNTEAFF.

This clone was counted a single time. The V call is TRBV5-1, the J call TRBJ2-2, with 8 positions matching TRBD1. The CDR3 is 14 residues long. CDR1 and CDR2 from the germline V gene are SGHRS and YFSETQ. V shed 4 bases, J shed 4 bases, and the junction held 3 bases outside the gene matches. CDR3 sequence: CASSRQGSTGELFF. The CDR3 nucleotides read TGCGCCAGCAGCCGACAGGGGAGCACCGGGGAGCTGTTTTTT. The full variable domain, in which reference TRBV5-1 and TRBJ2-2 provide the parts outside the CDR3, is KAGVTQTPRYLIKTRGQQVTLSCSPISGHRSVSWYQQTPGQGLQFLFEYFSETQRNKGNFPGRFSGRQFSNSRSEMNVSTLELGDSALYLCASSRQGSTGELFFGEGSRLTVL.

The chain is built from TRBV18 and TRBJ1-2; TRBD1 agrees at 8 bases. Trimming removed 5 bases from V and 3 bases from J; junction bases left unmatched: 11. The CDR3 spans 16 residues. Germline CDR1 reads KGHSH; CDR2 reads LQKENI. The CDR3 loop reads CASSGSGGPAYYGYTF. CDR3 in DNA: TGTGCCAGCTCAGGATCAGGGGGCCCGGCCTACTATGGCTACACCTTC.

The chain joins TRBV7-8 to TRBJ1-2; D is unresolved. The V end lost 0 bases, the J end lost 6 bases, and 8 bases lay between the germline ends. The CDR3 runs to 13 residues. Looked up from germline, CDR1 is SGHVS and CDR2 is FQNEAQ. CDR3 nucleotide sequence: TGTGCCAGCAGCTTAGCTATGAGTCATGGCTACACCTTC. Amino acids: CASSLAMSHGYTF.

The CDR3 nucleotides read TGCGCCAGCAGCCAGACACAGGGCGTTCTTGAAAAACTGTTTTTT. This encodes CASSQTQGVLEKLFF. The V gene is TRBV4-1, the J gene TRBJ1-4, with a possible D match to TRBD1 (6 bases). This CDR3 region has 15 residues. Deletions cut 3 bases from V and 7 bases from J, with 15 bases between. CDR1 and CDR2 (germline): MGHRA, YSYEKL.

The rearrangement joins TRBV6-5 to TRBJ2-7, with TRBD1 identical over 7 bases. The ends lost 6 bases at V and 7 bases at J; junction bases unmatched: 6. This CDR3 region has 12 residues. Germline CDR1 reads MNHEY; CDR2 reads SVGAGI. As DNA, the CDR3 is TGTGCCAGCAGGGCCAGGGGGTCGGAGCAGTACTTC. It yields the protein CASRARGSEQYF.

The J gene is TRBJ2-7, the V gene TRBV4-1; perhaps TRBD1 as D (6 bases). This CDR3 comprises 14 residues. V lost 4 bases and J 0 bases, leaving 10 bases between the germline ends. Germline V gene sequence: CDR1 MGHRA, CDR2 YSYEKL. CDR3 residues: CASSRQEPSYEQYV. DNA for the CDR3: TGCGCCAGCAGCCGACAGGAACCCTCCTACGAGCAGTACGTC.

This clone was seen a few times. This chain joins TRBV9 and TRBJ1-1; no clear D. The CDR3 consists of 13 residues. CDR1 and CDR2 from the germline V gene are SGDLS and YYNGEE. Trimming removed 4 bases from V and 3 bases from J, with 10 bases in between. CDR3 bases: TGTGCCAGCAGCCCCTACCGGGACACTGAAGCTTTCTTT. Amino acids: CASSPYRDTEAFF. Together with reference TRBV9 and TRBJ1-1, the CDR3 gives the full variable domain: DSGVTQTPKHLITATGQRVTLRCSPRSGDLSVYWYQQSLDQGLQFLIQYYNGEERAKGNILERFSAQQFPDLHSELNLSSLELGDSALYFCASSPYRDTEAFFGQGTRLTVV.

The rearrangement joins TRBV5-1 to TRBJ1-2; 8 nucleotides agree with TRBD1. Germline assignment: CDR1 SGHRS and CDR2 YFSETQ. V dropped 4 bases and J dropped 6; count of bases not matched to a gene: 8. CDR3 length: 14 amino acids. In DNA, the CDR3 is TGCGCCAGCAGCCCCGACCCAGGGGGCGATGGCTACACCTTC. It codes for CASSPDPGGDGYTF.

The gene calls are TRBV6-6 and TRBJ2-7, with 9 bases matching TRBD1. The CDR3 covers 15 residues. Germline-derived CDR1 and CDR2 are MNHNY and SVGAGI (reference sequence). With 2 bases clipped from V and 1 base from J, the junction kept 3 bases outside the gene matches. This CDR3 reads CASSYPDRGSYEQYF. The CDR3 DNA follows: TGTGCCAGCAGTTACCCCGACAGGGGGTCCTACGAGCAGTACTTC.

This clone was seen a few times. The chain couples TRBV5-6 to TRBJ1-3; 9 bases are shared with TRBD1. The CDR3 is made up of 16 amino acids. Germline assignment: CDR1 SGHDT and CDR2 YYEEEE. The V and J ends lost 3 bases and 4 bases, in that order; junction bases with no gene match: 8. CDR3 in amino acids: CASSSTGTGRGNTIYF. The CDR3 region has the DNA TGTGCCAGCAGCTCTACCGGGACAGGGAGGGGAAACACCATATATTTT.

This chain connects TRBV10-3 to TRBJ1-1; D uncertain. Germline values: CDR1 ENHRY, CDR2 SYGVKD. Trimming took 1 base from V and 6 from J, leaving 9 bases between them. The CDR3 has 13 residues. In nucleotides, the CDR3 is TGTGCCATCAGTGAGTTAGGGAGGGCTGAAGCTTTCTTT. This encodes CAISELGRAEAFF.

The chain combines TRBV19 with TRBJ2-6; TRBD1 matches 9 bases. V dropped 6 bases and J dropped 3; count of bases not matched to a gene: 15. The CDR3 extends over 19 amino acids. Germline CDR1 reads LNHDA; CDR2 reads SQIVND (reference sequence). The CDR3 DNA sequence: TGTGCCAGTAGCGTGGACAGGGGAAGGTTAAGTCGTGGGGCCAACGTCCTGACTTTC. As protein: CASSVDRGRLSRGANVLTF. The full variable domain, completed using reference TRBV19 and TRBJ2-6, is DGGITQSPKYLFRKEGQNVTLSCEQNLNHDAMYWYRQDPGQGLRLIYYSQIVNDFQKGDIAEGYSVSREKKESFPLTVTSAQKNPTAFYLCASSVDRGRLSRGANVLTFGAGSRLTVL.

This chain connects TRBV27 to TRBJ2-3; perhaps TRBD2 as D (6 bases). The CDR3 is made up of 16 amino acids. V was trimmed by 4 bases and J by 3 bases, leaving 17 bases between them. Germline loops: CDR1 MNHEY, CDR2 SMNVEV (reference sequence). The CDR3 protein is CASSSSIRRGTDTQYF. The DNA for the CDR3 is TGTGCCAGCAGTTCCTCCATTCGACGGGGGACAGATACGCAGTATTTT.

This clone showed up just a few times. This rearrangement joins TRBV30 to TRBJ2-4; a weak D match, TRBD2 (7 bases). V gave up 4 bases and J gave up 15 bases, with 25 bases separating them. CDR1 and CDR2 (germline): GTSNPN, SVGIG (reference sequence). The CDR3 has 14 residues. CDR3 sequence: CAWMGGGASAPRYF. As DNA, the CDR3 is TGTGCCTGGATGGGCGGGGGCGCCTCGGCCCCCCGGTACTTC. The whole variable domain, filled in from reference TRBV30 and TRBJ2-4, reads SQTIHQWPATLVQPVGSPLSLECTVEGTSNPNLYWYRQAAGRGLQLLFYSVGIGQISSEVPQNLSASRPQDRQFILSSKKLLLSDSGFYLCAWMGGGASAPRYFGAGTRLSVL.

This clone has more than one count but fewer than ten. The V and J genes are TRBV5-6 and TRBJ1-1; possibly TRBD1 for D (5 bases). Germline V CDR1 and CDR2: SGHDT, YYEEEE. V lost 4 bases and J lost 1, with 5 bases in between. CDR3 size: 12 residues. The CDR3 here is CASSRGNTEAFF. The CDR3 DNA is TGTGCCAGCAGCAGGGGGAACACTGAAGCTTTCTTT. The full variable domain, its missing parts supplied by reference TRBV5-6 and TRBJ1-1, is DAGVTQSPTHLIKTRGQQVTLRCSPKSGHDTVSWYQQALGQGPQFIFQYYEEEERQRGNFPDRFSGHQFPNYSSELNVNALLLGDSALYLCASSRGNTEAFFGQGTRLTVV.

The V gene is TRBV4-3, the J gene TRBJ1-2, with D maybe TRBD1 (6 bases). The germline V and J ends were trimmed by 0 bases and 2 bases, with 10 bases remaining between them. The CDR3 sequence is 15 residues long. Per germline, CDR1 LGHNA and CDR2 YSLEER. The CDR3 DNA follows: TGCGCCAGCAGCCAAGAGCCGGGACACAACTATGGCTACACCTTC. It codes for CASSQEPGHNYGYTF.

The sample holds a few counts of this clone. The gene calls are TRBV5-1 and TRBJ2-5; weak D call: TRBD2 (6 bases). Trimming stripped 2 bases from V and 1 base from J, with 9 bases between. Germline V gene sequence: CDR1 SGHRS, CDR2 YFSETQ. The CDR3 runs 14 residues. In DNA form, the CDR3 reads TGCGCCAGCAGCTTAGCTAGCGTCCAAGAGACCCAGTACTTC. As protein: CASSLASVQETQYF.

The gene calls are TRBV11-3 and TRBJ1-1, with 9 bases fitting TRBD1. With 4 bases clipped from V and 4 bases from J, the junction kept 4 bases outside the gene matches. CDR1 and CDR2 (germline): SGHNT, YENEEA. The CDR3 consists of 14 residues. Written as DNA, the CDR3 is TGTGCCAGCAGCTCGGGACAGGGAGTCACTGAAGCTTTCTTT. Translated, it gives CASSSGQGVTEAFF.

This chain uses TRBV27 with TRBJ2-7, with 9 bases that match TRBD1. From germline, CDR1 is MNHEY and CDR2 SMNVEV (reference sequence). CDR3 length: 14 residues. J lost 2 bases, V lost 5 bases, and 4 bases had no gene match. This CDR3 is CASSPRDRAYEQYV. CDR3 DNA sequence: TGTGCCAGCAGTCCCCGGGACAGGGCCTACGAGCAGTACGTC.

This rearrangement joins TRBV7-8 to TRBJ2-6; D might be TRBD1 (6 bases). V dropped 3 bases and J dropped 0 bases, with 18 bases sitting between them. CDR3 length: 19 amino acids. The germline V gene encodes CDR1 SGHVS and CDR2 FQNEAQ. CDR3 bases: TGTGCCAGCAGCTTGTTCCAACAGGGCCGACCCTCTGGGGCCAACGTCCTGACTTTC. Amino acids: CASSLFQQGRPSGANVLTF. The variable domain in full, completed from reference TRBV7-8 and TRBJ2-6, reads GAGVSQSPRYKVAKRGQDVALRCDPISGHVSLFWYQQALGQGPEFLTYFQNEAQLDKSGLPSDRFFAERPEGSVSTLKIQRTQQEDSAVYLCASSLFQQGRPSGANVLTFGAGSRLTVL.

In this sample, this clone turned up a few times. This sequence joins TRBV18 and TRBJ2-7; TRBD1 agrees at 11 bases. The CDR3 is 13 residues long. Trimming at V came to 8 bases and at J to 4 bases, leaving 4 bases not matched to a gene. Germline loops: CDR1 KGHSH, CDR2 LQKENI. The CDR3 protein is CASTRDRGYEQYF. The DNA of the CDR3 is TGTGCCAGCACCCGGGACAGGGGGTACGAGCAGTACTTC.

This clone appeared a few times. CDR3 region: CASSLDLNTEAFF. In DNA form, the CDR3 reads TGTGCCAGCAGCTTAGACTTGAACACTGAAGCTTTCTTT. The chain couples TRBV7-8 to TRBJ1-1, with no clear D. Germline-derived CDR1 and CDR2 are SGHVS and FQNEAQ. Deletions cut 1 base from V and 0 bases from J, with 3 bases between. The CDR3 has 13 residues.

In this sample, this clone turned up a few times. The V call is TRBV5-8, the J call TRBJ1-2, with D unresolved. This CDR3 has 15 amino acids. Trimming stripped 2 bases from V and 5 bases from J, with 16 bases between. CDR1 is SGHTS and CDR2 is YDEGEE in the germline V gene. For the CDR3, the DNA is TGTGCCAGCAGCTTCGCAGCGGGGTTTGGGTATGGCTACACCTTC. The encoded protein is CASSFAAGFGYGYTF.

The CDR3 loop reads CASSPGDASYEQYV. CDR3 DNA sequence: TGTGCCAGCAGCCCAGGGGACGCGTCCTACGAGCAGTACGTC. The gene calls are TRBV9 and TRBJ2-7, with D possibly being TRBD1 (6 bases). This CDR3 comprises 14 residues. V was shortened by 4 bases and J by 1 base, with 12 bases between the two germline ends. Per the germline V gene, CDR1 is SGDLS and CDR2 is YYNGEE.

DNA for the CDR3: TGTGCCAGCAGCGTACAAAAAGAGACCCAGTACTTC. The encoded protein is CASSVQKETQYF. The chain employs TRBV5-6 and TRBJ2-5; D is unresolved. The CDR3 has 12 amino acids. The V gene lost 4 bases and the J gene lost 3 bases, with 7 bases spanning the gap. Germline V gene sequence: CDR1 SGHDT, CDR2 YYEEEE.